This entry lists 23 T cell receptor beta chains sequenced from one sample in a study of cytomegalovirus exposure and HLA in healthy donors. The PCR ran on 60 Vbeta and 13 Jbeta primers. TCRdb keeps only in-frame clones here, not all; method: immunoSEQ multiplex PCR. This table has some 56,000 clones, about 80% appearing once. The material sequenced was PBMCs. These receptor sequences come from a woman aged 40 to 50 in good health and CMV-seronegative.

The CDR3 DNA reads TGTGCCAGCAGTAGCTTTGTGAGGGAATGGGCTGAAGCTTTCTTT. Translation gives CASSSFVREWAEAFF. The rearrangement links TRBV6-1 to TRBJ1-1; no reliable D call. The length of the CDR3 is 15 residues. The V end was cut by 5 bases, the J end by 6 bases, with 19 bases between. Germline CDR1 is MNHNS and CDR2 is SASEGT.

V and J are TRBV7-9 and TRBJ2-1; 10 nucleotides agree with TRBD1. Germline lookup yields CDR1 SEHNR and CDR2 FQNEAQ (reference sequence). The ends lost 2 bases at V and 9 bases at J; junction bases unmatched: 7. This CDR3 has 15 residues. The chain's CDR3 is CASSLRQGAVGEQFF. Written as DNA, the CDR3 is TGTGCCAGCAGCTTAAGACAGGGGGCAGTGGGTGAGCAGTTCTTC.

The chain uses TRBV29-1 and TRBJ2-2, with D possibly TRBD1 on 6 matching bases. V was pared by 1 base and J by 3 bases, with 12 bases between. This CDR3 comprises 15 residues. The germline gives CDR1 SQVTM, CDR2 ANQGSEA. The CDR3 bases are TGCAGCGTTGAAGGGAGAGAGGGGGACACCGGGGAGCTGTTTTTT. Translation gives CSVEGREGDTGELFF.

DNA for the CDR3: TGTGCCAGCAGTTTGGTTAGCGGACCTAAGGTGTCAGATACGCAGTATTTT. This sequence encodes CASSLVSGPKVSDTQYF. The genes are TRBV28 and TRBJ2-3; possible D gene TRBD2, 6 bases. Per germline, CDR1 MDHEN and CDR2 SYDVKM. This CDR3 has 17 amino acids. V was shortened by 3 bases and J by 4 bases, with 20 bases between the two germline ends.

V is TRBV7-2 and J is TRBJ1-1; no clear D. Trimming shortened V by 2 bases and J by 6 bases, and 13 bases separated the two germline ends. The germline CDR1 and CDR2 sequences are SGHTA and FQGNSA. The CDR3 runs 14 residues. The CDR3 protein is CASSLSGFIAEAFF. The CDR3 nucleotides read TGTGCCAGCAGCTTATCGGGGTTCATCGCTGAAGCTTTCTTT.

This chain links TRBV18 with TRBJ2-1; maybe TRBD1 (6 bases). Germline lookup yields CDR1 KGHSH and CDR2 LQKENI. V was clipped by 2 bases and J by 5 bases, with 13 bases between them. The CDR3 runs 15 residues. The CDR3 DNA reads TGTGCCAGCTCACCAACGACAGGAGCAAACAATGAGCAGTTCTTC. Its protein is CASSPTTGANNEQFF. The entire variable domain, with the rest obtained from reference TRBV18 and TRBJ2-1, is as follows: NAGVMQNPRHLVRRRGQEARLRCSPMKGHSHVYWYRQLPEEGLKFMVYLQKENIIDESGMPKERFSAEFPKEGPSILRIQQVVRGDSAAYFCASSPTTGANNEQFFGPGTRLTVL.

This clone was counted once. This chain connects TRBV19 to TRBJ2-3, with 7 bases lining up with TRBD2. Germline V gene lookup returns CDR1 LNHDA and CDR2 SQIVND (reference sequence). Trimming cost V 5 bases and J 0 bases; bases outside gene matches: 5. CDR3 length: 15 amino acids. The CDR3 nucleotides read TGTGCCAGTAGTGAATCTAGCGGAAGCACAGATACGCAGTATTTT. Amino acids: CASSESSGSTDTQYF.

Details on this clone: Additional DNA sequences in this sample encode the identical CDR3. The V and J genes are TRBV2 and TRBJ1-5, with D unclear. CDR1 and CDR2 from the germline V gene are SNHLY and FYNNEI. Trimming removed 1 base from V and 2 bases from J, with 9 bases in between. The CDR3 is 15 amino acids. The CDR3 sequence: CASSEDGQGNQPQHF. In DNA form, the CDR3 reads TGTGCCAGCAGTGAAGATGGGCAGGGCAATCAGCCCCAGCATTTT.

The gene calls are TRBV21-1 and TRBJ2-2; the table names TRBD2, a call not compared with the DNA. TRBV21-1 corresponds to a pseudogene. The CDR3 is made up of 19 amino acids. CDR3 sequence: CASSTRLAGGPRETGELFF. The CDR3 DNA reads TGTGCCAGCAGCACAAGACTAGCGGGAGGGCCAAGGGAAACCGGGGAGCTGTTTTTT.

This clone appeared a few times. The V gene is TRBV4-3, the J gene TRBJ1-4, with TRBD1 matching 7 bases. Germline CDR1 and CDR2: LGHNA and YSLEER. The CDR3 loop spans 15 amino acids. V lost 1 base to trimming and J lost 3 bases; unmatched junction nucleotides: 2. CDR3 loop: CASSQGTGANEKLFF. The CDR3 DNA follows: TGCGCCAGCAGCCAAGGGACAGGAGCTAATGAAAAACTGTTTTTT.

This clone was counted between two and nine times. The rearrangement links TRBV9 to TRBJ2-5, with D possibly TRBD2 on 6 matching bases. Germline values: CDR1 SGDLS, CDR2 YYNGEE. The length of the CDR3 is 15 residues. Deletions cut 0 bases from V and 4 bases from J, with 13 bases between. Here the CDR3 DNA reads TGTGCCAGCAGCGTAGGGGGGGTTGGGGGAGAGACCCAGTACTTC. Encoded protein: CASSVGGVGGETQYF. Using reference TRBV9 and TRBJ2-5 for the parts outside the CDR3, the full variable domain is DSGVTQTPKHLITATGQRVTLRCSPRSGDLSVYWYQQSLDQGLQFLIQYYNGEERAKGNILERFSAQQFPDLHSELNLSSLELGDSALYFCASSVGGVGGETQYFGPGTRLLVL.

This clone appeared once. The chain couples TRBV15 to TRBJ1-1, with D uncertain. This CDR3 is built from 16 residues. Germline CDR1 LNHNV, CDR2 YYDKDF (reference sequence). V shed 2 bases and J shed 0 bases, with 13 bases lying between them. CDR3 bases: TGTGCCACCAGCAGATCGGGAGTCCGCATGAACACTGAAGCTTTCTTT. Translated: CATSRSGVRMNTEAFF.

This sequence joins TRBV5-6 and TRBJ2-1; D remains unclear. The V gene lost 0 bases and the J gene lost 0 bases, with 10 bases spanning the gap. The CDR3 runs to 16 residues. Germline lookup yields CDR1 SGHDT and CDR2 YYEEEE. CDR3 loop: CASSLGALSSYNEQFF. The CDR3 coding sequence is TGTGCCAGCAGCTTGGGAGCGCTGAGCTCCTACAATGAGCAGTTCTTC. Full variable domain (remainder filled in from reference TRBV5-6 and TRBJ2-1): DAGVTQSPTHLIKTRGQQVTLRCSPKSGHDTVSWYQQALGQGPQFIFQYYEEEERQRGNFPDRFSGHQFPNYSSELNVNALLLGDSALYLCASSLGALSSYNEQFFGPGTRLTVL.

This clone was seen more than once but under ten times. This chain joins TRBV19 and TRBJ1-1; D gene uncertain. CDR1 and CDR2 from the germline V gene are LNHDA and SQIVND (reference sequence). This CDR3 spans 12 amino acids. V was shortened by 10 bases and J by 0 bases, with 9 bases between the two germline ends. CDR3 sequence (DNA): TGTGCCACCGCGGGTTTGAACACTGAAGCTTTCTTT. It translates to CATAGLNTEAFF. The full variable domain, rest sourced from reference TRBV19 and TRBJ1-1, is DGGITQSPKYLFRKEGQNVTLSCEQNLNHDAMYWYRQDPGQGLRLIYYSQIVNDFQKGDIAEGYSVSREKKESFPLTVTSAQKNPTAFYLCATAGLNTEAFFGQGTRLTVV.

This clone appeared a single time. The CDR3 protein is CASSSTDFGPETQYF. CDR3 sequence (DNA): TGTGCCAGCAGCTCGACGGACTTTGGGCCGGAGACCCAGTACTTC. The rearrangement joins TRBV9 to TRBJ2-5; TRBD2 might be the D (5 bases). The length of the CDR3 is 15 residues. Deletions cut 4 bases from V and 5 bases from J, with 18 bases between. CDR1 is SGDLS, CDR2 YYNGEE, per germline.

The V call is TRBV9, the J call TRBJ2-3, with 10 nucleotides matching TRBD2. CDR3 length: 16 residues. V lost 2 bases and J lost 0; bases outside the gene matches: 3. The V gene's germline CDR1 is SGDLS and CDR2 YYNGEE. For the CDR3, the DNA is TGTGCCAGCAGCGTCGGGGGACTAGCGAGCACAGATACGCAGTATTTT. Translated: CASSVGGLASTDTQYF.

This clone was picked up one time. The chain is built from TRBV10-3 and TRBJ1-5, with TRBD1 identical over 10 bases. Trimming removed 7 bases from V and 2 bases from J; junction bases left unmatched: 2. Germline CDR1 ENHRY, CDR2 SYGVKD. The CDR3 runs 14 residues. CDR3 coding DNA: TGTGCCATCAAGGGGACAGGGGGCAATCAGCCCCAGCATTTT. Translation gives CAIKGTGGNQPQHF.

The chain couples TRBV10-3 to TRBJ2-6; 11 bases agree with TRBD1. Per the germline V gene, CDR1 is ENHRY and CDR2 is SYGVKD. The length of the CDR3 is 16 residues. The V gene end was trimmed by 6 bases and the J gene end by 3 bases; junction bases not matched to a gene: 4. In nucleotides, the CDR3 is TGTGCCATCAGCCCGGGACAGGGGGATGGGGCCAACGTCCTGACTTTC. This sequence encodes CAISPGQGDGANVLTF.

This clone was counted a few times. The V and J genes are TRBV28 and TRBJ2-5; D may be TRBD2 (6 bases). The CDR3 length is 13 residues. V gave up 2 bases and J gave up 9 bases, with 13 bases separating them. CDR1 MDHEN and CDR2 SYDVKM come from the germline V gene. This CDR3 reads CASSLNLWEAQYF. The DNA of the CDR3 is TGTGCCAGCAGTTTAAACCTCTGGGAGGCCCAGTACTTC.

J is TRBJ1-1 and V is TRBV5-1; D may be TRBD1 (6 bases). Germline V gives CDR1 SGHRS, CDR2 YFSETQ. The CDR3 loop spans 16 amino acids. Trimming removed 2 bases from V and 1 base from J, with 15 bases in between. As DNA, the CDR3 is TGCGCCAGCAGCTTTCTATCGGTGGACAGGAACACTGAAGCTTTCTTT. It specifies CASSFLSVDRNTEAFF.

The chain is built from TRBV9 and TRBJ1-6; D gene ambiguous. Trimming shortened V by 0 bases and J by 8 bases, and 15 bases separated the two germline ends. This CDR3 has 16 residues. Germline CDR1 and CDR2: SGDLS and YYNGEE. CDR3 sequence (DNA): TGTGCCAGCAGCGTAGGATCCTCGGGAGCGGATTCACCCCTCCACTTT. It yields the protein CASSVGSSGADSPLHF.

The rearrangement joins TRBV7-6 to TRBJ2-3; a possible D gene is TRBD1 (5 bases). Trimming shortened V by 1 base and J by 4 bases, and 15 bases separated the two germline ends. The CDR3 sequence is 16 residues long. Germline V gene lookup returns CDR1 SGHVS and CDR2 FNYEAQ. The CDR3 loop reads CASSLEAGLSSDTQYF. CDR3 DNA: TGTGCCAGCAGCTTAGAGGCAGGGCTGAGTTCAGATACGCAGTATTTT.

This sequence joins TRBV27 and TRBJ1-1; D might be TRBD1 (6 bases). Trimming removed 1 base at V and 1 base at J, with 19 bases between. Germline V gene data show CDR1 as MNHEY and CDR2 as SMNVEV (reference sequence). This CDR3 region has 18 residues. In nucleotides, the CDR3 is TGTGCCAGCAGTTTATTGGGGGGAGGGGGAGATACGAACACTGAAGCTTTCTTT. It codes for CASSLLGGGGDTNTEAFF.